This T cell receptor (beta chain) derives from a study of early T cells in non-severe SARS-CoV-2 infection. TCRdb ran MiXCR on the 5' RACE reads and lists one entry per CDR3 protein. The sample has around 44,000 distinct CDR3 sequences, under 7.5% seen once. Comment on this clonotype: A read error may be the cause here, since a much bigger clone is one base away.

The sequence was collected from an adult who was a healthcare worker with PCR-confirmed SARS-CoV-2 infection or an uninfected control (not recorded which). Sequencing used whole blood, obtained at baseline.

CDR3 nucleotide sequence: TGTGCCAGCCGGGACAGGGGCCCAGATACGCAGCATTTT. Amino acid sequence: CASRDRGPDTQHF. This sequence joins TRBV6-2 or TRBV6-3 and TRBJ2-3; 10 nucleotides agree with TRBD1. The assigned J gene may be wrong: the sequence end matches TRBJ1-5 better. Looked up from germline, CDR1 is MNHEY and CDR2 is SVGEGT. The length of the CDR3 is 13 residues.